This T cell receptor beta chain came from a study of T cell changes during pregnancy in multiple sclerosis. The germline CDR1 and CDR2 sequences are MNHEY and SVGAGI. CDR3 length: 13 residues. V was cut by 10 bases and J by 4 bases, with 11 bases left in between. Some clones are missing from TCRdb's copy, which holds only in-frame ones; the method was immunoSEQ multiplex PCR. The table has around 92,000 clones, approximately 92% seen once. The chain combines TRBV6-5 with TRBJ2-6; the D is unclear. The specimen was peripheral blood, collected in the first trimester of pregnancy. The receptor comes from a female donor with multiple sclerosis, enrolled in a pregnancy study. The CDR3 loop is CATYRVGANVLTF. The CDR3 bases are TGTGCCACTTACCGCGTGGGGGCCAACGTCCTGACTTTC.